Each of the 6 T cell receptor beta chains below was sequenced from the same sample in a study of CD8 T cells in Susac syndrome. RNA, at about 0.45 to 1 ug, was reverse transcribed with random hexamers. TCRdb passed the immunoSEQ multiplex PCR reads through MiXCR, listing each CDR3 protein once. The data contain some 100,000 distinct CDR3 sequences, 92% of them singletons. Sample: CD8+ T cells from PBMCs. Receptors were obtained from a human donor in good health.

This chain links TRBV9 with TRBJ1-2; no firm D call. This CDR3 is 11 amino acids long. The V end lost 7 bases, the J end lost 4 bases, and 8 bases lay between the germline ends. From germline, CDR1 is SGDLS and CDR2 YYNGEE. The CDR3 loop is CASSDIYGYTF. The CDR3 DNA is TGTGCCAGCTCCGATATCTATGGCTACACCTTC.

This chain joins TRBV11-3 and TRBJ2-1, with D possibly matching TRBD2 (6 bases). V was trimmed by 3 bases and J by 6 bases, leaving 9 bases between them. The CDR3 is 13 amino acids. In germline, CDR1 is SGHNT, CDR2 YENEEA. The CDR3 loop is CASSLEGRNEQFF. The CDR3 DNA sequence: TGTGCCAGCAGCTTGGAGGGCCGCAATGAGCAGTTCTTC.

The rearrangement joins TRBV19 to TRBJ1-1; D unclear. The germline CDR1 and CDR2 sequences are LNHDA and SQIVND (reference sequence). This CDR3 comprises 16 residues. V shed 0 bases and J shed 0 bases, with 11 bases lying between them. CDR3 DNA: TGTGCCAGTAGTATAGATTTTGCAGGTGTGAACACTGAAGCTTTCTTT. This encodes CASSIDFAGVNTEAFF.

The J gene is TRBJ2-7, the V gene TRBV5-1; no clear D. Deletions cut 0 bases from V and 5 bases from J, with 9 bases between. Germline-derived CDR1 and CDR2 are SGHRS and YFSETQ. The CDR3 spans 13 residues. Here the CDR3 reads CASSLGDGDEQYF. In DNA, the CDR3 is TGCGCCAGCAGCTTGGGAGACGGTGACGAGCAGTACTTC.

The V call is TRBV5-4, the J call TRBJ2-1, with 12 bases that match TRBD2. Germline V lookup: CDR1 SGHNT, CDR2 YYREEE (reference sequence). This CDR3 has 17 residues. J lost 6 bases, V lost 1 base, and 8 bases had no gene match. The CDR3 sequence: CASSLSPLGLAGNEQFF. In nucleotides, the CDR3 is TGTGCCAGCAGCTTGTCTCCTTTGGGACTAGCGGGCAATGAGCAGTTCTTC.

This sequence joins TRBV4-3 and TRBJ1-5, with 9 nucleotides matching TRBD1. The ends lost 1 base at V and 4 bases at J; junction bases unmatched: 2. The germline gives CDR1 LGHNA, CDR2 YSLEER. There are 15 residues in the CDR3. For the CDR3, the DNA is TGCGCCAGCAGCCAAGGGGACAGGGTGAATCAGCCCCAGCATTTT. It yields the protein CASSQGDRVNQPQHF.